This entry concerns a single T cell receptor beta chain. Its antigen is undetermined. The data originate from a study of OX40 agonist ivuxolimab in advanced cancers. As for the study in general: The study enrolled dose-escalation patients with hepatocellular carcinoma, melanoma, renal cell or head and neck cancer.

Cycle 7 day 1, cycle 4 day 1, and baseline were the timepoints at which blood was sampled. General study points: The mean number of expanded clones was higher in CD8+ T cells than in CD4+. Some patients who did not respond also had low normalized T-cell clonal expansion.

Trimming left V 0 bases short and J 1 base short, with 7 bases between. This CDR3 is 14 amino acids long. Germline V CDR1 and CDR2: SGHDT, YYEEEE. Profiling relied on immunoSEQ multiplex PCR, and the TCRdb table lists in-frame clones only, not all of them. The table shows approximately 54,000 clones, with roughly 90% occurring only once. The rearrangement uses TRBV5-6 and TRBJ1-1, with D uncertain. The clonotype originates from an adult with an advanced solid tumor such as melanoma, head and neck, liver or kidney cancer. The source was CD4+ or CD8+ T cells sorted from blood, collected in a trial of the OX40 agonist ivuxolimab. CDR3 in amino acids: CASSLVDRNTEAFF. CDR3 bases: TGTGCCAGCAGCTTGGTAGATAGGAACACTGAAGCTTTCTTT.